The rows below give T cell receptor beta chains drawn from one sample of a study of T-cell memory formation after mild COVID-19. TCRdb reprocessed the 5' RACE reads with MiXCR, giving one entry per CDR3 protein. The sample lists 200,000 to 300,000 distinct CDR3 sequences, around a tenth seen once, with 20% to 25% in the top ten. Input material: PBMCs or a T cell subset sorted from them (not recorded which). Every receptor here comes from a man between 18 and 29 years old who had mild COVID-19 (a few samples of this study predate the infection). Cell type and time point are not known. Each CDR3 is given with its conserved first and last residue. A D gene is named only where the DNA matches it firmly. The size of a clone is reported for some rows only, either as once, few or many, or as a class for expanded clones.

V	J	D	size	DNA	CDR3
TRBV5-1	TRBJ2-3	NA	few	TGCGCCAGCACCAGCGGGCACCCTAACACAGATACGCAGTATTTT	CASTSGHPNTDTQYF
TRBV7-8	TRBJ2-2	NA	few	TGTGCCAGCAGCCCCGGAAGGACCGGGGAGCTGTTTTTT	CASSPGRTGELFF
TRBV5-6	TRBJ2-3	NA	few	TGTGCCAGCAGCTTGCCAGGGGTGGCACAAGATACGCAGTATTTT	CASSLPGVAQDTQYF
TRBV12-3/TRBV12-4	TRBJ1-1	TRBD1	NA	TGTGCCAGCAGTCTGCTCTGGGACAGGGGTAACACTGAAGCTTTCTTT	CASSLLWDRGNTEAFF
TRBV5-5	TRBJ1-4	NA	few	TGTGCCAGCAGCTTGGTCGGTATGCAGGATGAAAAACTGTTTTTT	CASSLVGMQDEKLFF
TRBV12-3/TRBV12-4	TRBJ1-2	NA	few	TGTGCCAGCAGTTTTCTTCCGGCTAACTATGGCTACACCTTC	CASSFLPANYGYTF
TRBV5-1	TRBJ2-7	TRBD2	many	TGCGCCAGCAGCTTTAGCAGCGGGGGGCCTTACGAGCAGTACTTC	CASSFSSGGPYEQYF
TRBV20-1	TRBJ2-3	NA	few	TGCAGTGCCCCTCGTGGGGGCGTCTTAGATACGCAGTATTTT	CSAPRGGVLDTQYF
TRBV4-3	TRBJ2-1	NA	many	TGCGCCAGCAGCCGCAGTCCCAACTCTTACAATGAGCAGTTCTTC	CASSRSPNSYNEQFF
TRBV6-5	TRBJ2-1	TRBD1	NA	TGTGCCAGCAACAAAGGACAGGGCACCTACAATGAGCAGTTCTTC	CASNKGQGTYNEQFF
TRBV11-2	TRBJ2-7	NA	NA	TGTGCCAGCAGCTTAGATCGAGGGGCGGAGCAGTACTTC	CASSLDRGAEQYF
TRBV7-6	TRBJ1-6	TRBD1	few	TGTGCCAGCAGCCCCGGGACAGGGGGGCCCGGGGATAATTCACCCCTCCACTTT	CASSPGTGGPGDNSPLHF
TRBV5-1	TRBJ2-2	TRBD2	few	TGCGCCAGCAGCCCAAGACTAGCGGGGGGGCGCACCGGGGAGCTGTTTTTT	CASSPRLAGGRTGELFF
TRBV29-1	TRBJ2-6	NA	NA	TGCAGCGTTGAAGGACAGGCCTTTGGGGCCAACGTCCTGACTTTC	CSVEGQAFGANVLTF
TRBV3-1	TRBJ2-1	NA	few	TGTGCCAGCAGCCAATTATGGGATAATGAGCAGTTCTTC	CASSQLWDNEQFF
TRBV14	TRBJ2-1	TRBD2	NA	TGTGCCAGCAGCCTATTCGAGACTAGCGGGGGGAATGAGCAGTTCTTC	CASSLFETSGGNEQFF
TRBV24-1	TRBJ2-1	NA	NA	TGTGCCACCAGGTGGGACGAGTTCAATGAGCAGTTCTTC	CATRWDEFNEQFF
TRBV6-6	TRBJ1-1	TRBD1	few	TGTGCCAGCAGTTACTACGGACAGGGATACACTGAAGCTTTCTTT	CASSYYGQGYTEAFF
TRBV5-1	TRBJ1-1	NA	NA	TGCGCCAGCAGCTACGAGTGGGTGAACACTGAAGCTTTCTTT	CASSYEWVNTEAFF
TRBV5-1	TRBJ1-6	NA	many	TGCGCCTCGAGAGGTACGCTGGGCGCGGATTCACCCCTCCACTTT	CASRGTLGADSPLHF
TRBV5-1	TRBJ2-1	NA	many	TGCGCCAGCAGCTCGGGGTCCTACAATGAGCAGTTCTTC	CASSSGSYNEQFF
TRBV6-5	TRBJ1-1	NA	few	TGTGCCAGCAGTTACGACGGCTGGGGCACTGAAGCTTTCTTT	CASSYDGWGTEAFF
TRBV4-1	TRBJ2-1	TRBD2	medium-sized	TGCGCCAGCAGCCAAGCGGGGGGCTCCTACAATGAGCAGTTCTTC	CASSQAGGSYNEQFF
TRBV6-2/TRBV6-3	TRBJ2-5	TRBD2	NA	TGTGCCAGCAGTTACCACGGGACTAGCGGACAACAAGAGACCCAGTACTTC	CASSYHGTSGQQETQYF
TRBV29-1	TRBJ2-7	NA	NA	TGCAGTGCCGGCCCAGGGACCACCTACGAGCAGTACTTC	CSAGPGTTYEQYF
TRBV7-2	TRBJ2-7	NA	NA	TGTGCCAGCAGCTTAGGTGGGTCTTCCGAGCAGTACTTC	CASSLGGSSEQYF
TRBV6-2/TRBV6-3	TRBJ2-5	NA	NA	TGTGCCAGCACACCGCGGGGACTTAGAGAGACCCAGTACTTC	CASTPRGLRETQYF
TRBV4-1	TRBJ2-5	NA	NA	TGCGCCAGCAGCCAAGGCCGGCGGGGTGAAGAGACCCAGTACTTC	CASSQGRRGEETQYF
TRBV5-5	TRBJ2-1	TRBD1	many	TGTGCCAGCAGCTTGGATGACAGGGTCAATGAGCAGTTCTTC	CASSLDDRVNEQFF
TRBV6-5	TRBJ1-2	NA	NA	TGTGCCAGCAGTTACTCGCGGGTCCATGGCTACACCTTC	CASSYSRVHGYTF
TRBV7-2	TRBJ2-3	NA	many	TGTGCCAGCAGCCCTACCGACCCCGCAGATACGCAGTATTTT	CASSPTDPADTQYF
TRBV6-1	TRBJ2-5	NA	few	TGTGCCAGCAGTGGTGCTTCTAGCTCTGAGACCCAGTACTTC	CASSGASSSETQYF
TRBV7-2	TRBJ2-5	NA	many	TGTGCCAGCAGCTCTACCAGAGCTTGGGAGACCCAGTACTTC	CASSSTRAWETQYF
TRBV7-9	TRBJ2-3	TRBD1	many	TGTGCCAGCAGCTGGACAGGGGGCACAGATACGCAGTATTTT	CASSWTGGTDTQYF
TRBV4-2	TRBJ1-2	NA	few	TGTGCCAGCAGCCAAGAACCAGGCCGAGGAGATGGCTACACCTTC	CASSQEPGRGDGYTF
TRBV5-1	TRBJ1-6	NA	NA	TGCGCCAGCGCGCAGGGGAGGGAGGATTCACCCCTCCACTTT	CASAQGREDSPLHF
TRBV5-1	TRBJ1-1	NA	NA	TGCGCCAGCAGCTCGAGGATGTCCAGGATGAACACTGAAGCTTTCTTT	CASSSRMSRMNTEAFF
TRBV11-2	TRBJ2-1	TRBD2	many	TGTGCCAGCAGCTCGGGACTAGGGGGGTACAATGAGCAGTTCTTC	CASSSGLGGYNEQFF
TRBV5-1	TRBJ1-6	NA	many	TGCGCCAGCAGCTTGAAGGATCCACCCCTCCACTTT	CASSLKDPPLHF
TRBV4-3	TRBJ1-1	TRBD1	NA	TGCGCCAGCAGCCCCTCCGGGACAGCGGACACTGAAGCTTTCTTT	CASSPSGTADTEAFF
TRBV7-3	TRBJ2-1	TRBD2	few	TGTGCCAGCAGCCCCCCGGGGGGTGAGCAGTTCTTC	CASSPPGGEQFF
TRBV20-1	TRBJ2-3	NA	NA	TGCTCCCAAGAGGGACTTCCCACCACAGATACGCAGTATTTT	CSQEGLPTTDTQYF
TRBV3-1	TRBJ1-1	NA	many	TGTGCCAGCGGCTTTGGCAGGACAACTGAAGCTTTCTTT	CASGFGRTTEAFF
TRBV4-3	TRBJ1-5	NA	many	TGCGCCAGCAGGGATCAGCGAGATCAGCCCCAGCATTTT	CASRDQRDQPQHF
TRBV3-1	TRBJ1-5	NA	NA	TGTGCCAGCAGCCAAGGTGGGGGAAACAATCAGCCCCAGCATTTT	CASSQGGGNNQPQHF